The present T cell receptor (beta chain) was sequenced within a study of sequential checkpoint blockade in melanoma. Sequenced by immunoSEQ multiplex PCR; TCRdb stores in-frame clones only, minus some. The data show about 22,000 clones, with 75% to 90% seen just once and about 27% held by the top ten. Germline V lookup: CDR1 SGHVS, CDR2 FNYEAQ. The CDR3 contains 11 residues. V lost 6 bases and J 6 bases, leaving 8 bases between the germline ends. Treatment defined: randomized to nivolumab then ipilimumab (arm A) or the reverse (arm B). This clone was recorded only once. This receptor was identified in a human donor with melanoma. The chain has TRBV7-6 and TRBJ1-1; no clear D gene. The material sequenced was CD8+ T cells sorted from blood (inferred from file names), taken from a patient given nivolumab and ipilimumab in sequence. The CDR3 sequence: CASRSGPEAFF. The CDR3 DNA is TGTGCCAGCAGAAGCGGGCCTGAAGCTTTCTTT.